Sequencing of this T cell receptor (beta chain) was carried out in a study of identical twins. Overall study results and limits: The degree of excess twin sharing was weaker in beta out-of-frame sequences. Fewer insertions were carried by abundant cord blood beta clonotypes, but none was seen in memory repertoires. When twins shared out-of-frame alpha sequences, those sequences had excess low generation probability.

This clonotype was counted ten times or more. The antigen is unknown. Germline values: CDR1 DFQATT, CDR2 SNEGSKA (reference sequence). V shed 0 bases, J shed 4 bases, and the junction held 7 bases outside the gene matches. There are 16 residues in the CDR3. TCRdb redid the calling of the 5' RACE reads with MiXCR, one entry per CDR3 protein. The sample includes 1.5 million to 2 million distinct CDR3 sequences, about 30% seen only once; the top ten take around 0.3%. Donors uniformly comprised healthy Caucasians. Sequences were obtained from cord blood. The chain has TRBV20-1 and TRBJ1-2, with TRBD1 matching over 11 bases. The sequence derives from a newborn girl in good health. The CDR3 region is CSAREPRDRGTYGYTF. CDR3 nucleotides: TGCAGTGCTAGAGAACCGAGGGACAGGGGGACCTATGGCTACACCTTC.